This TCR beta chain was documented in a study of post-analysis software for immune sequencing data. As for the study in general: Some patients lacked subtype; others had relapsing-remitting, secondary progressive or progressive-relapsing disease. Study-wide points: Compared with controls, patients showed significantly lower normalized Chao1 diversity. Higher frequency in patients than in controls was seen for five TRBV segments, with TRBV5-6, TRBV5-1 and TRBV20-1 among them.

Turning to this clonotype: The target antigen is unknown. Sequence at one end of the junction differs from germline and may be a read error.

The CDR3 consists of 13 residues. Looked up from germline, CDR1 is DFQATT and CDR2 is SNEGSKA (reference sequence). Libraries were made from TCR beta cDNA, and they carried unique molecular identifiers. TCRdb processed the PCR reads anew with MiXCR; each CDR3 protein has one entry. This sample yields around 710,000 distinct CDR3 sequences, of which roughly 50% are seen a single time; roughly 5% belongs to the top ten. The sequence derives from a girl aged 5 to 17 with multiple sclerosis. Source material: blood. The V gene is TRBV20-1, the J gene TRBJ1-2; no reliable D call. This CDR3 is CSASDGDNYGYTF. DNA of the CDR3: TGCAGCGCTAGCGACGGGGATAACTATGGCTACACCTTC.